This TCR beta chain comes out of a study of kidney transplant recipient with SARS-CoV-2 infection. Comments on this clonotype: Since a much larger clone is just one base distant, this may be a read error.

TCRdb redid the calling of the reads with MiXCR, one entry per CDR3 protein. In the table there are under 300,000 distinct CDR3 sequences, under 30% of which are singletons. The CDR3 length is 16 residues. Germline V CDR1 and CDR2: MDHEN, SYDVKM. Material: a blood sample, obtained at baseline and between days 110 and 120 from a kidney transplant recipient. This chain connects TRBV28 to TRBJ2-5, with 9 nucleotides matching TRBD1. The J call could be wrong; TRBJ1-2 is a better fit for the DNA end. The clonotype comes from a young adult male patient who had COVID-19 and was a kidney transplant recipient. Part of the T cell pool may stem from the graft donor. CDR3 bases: TGTGCCAGCAACGAGTCCGGACAGGGGTCTAACTATAGCTACACCTTC. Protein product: CASNESGQGSNYSYTF.